This T cell receptor beta chain emerged from a study of blood T cell repertoires in COVID-19. Authors' methods: The authors estimated nucleated cell counts from reference gene primer amplification. TCRdb's copy holds only in-frame clones and misses some; the assay was immunoSEQ multiplex PCR. V and J calls and clone size are those listed in that table; D and trimming were worked out from the DNA. The sample carries some 400,000 clones, 70% to 90% recorded once. CDR1 LGHDT and CDR2 YNNKEL come from the germline V gene (reference sequence). V was cut by 3 bases and J by 3 bases, with 17 bases left in between. The CDR3 length is 16 residues.

J is TRBJ1-2 and V is TRBV3-1 (or the pseudogene TRBV3-2); D call uncertain. Sample: peripheral blood. This receptor was identified in a woman in her twenties or thirties with COVID-19, enrolled during active disease. The DNA for the CDR3 is TGTGCCAGCAGCCACGATGAGATAGTTCCGTACTATGGCTACACCTTC. It translates to CASSHDEIVPYYGYTF.